These 19 T cell receptor beta chains were all obtained from the same sample, sequenced in a study of OX40 agonist ivuxolimab in advanced cancers. Assay used: immunoSEQ multiplex PCR; TCRdb lists only in-frame clones, some missing. The profile covers approximately 17,000 clones, with more than 65% appearing a single time and 40% to 45% taken by the ten largest. The sample was CD4+ or CD8+ T cells sorted from blood, taken in a trial of the OX40 agonist ivuxolimab. The source is an adult with an advanced solid tumor such as melanoma, head and neck, liver or kidney cancer.

The DNA for the CDR3 is TGTGCCAGCTCACCGGTGCATATAGGATCAGATACGCAGTATTTT. It is translated as CASSPVHIGSDTQYF. The chain couples TRBV18 to TRBJ2-3; D ambiguous. This CDR3 comprises 15 residues. Looked up from germline, CDR1 is KGHSH and CDR2 is LQKENI. The V gene lost 3 bases and the J gene lost 4 bases, with 14 bases spanning the gap.

This rearrangement joins TRBV4-1 to TRBJ2-7; D may correspond to TRBD1 or TRBD2 (6 bases each). V was clipped by 1 base and J by 2 bases, with 15 bases between them. Germline values: CDR1 MGHRA, CDR2 YSYEKL. The CDR3 has 16 amino acids. CDR3 coding DNA: TGCGCCAGCAGCCAAGTCGGGGGCAGGACTCCCTACGAGCAGTACTTC. Its protein product is CASSQVGGRTPYEQYF.

The chain is built from TRBV4-1 and TRBJ1-1; D uncertain. The CDR3 is made up of 15 amino acids. Germline CDR1 MGHRA, CDR2 YSYEKL. The V end lost 2 bases, the J end lost 0 bases, and 10 bases lay between the germline ends. CDR3 DNA: TGCGCCAGCAGCCAATATGAGGCAGTGAACACTGAAGCTTTCTTT. Translation gives CASSQYEAVNTEAFF.

The genes are TRBV6-5 and TRBJ1-2, with D perhaps TRBD1 (5 bases). V was shortened by 2 bases and J by 2 bases, with 6 bases between the two germline ends. The CDR3 has 13 residues. The germline CDR1 and CDR2 sequences are MNHEY and SVGAGI. The CDR3 sequence is CASSYHRNYGYTF. The CDR3 DNA is TGTGCCAGCAGTTACCACAGGAACTATGGCTACACCTTC.

The J gene is TRBJ2-1, the V gene TRBV19, with D perhaps matching TRBD2 (5 bases). Trimming stripped 8 bases from V and 10 bases from J, with 15 bases between. The germline gives CDR1 LNHDA, CDR2 SQIVND (reference sequence). This CDR3 has 12 amino acids. CDR3 sequence: CASALRGKEQFF. The CDR3 bases are TGTGCCAGTGCCCTCAGAGGGAAAGAGCAGTTCTTC.

This chain joins TRBV6-6 and TRBJ1-2; TRBD1 might be the D (5 bases). The length of the CDR3 is 14 residues. Deletions cut 8 bases from V and 2 bases from J, with 15 bases between. Per the germline V gene, CDR1 is MNHNY and CDR2 is SVGAGI (reference sequence). CDR3 region: CASDDRDLNYGYTF. CDR3 nucleotide sequence: TGTGCCAGCGATGACCGGGACTTAAACTATGGCTACACCTTC.

This chain links TRBV19 with TRBJ1-1; 9 bases agree with TRBD1. Germline V gives CDR1 LNHDA, CDR2 SQIVND (reference sequence). The CDR3 loop spans 13 amino acids. V lost 5 bases and J lost 7; bases outside the gene matches: 5. This CDR3 is CASSYRGLGEAFF. The CDR3 DNA is TGTGCCAGTAGTTACAGGGGGCTGGGTGAAGCTTTCTTT.

This chain connects TRBV19 to TRBJ2-3; 8 bases are a match to TRBD2. The CDR3 has 18 amino acids. V shed 9 bases, J shed 3 bases, and the junction held 20 bases outside the gene matches. CDR1 is LNHDA, CDR2 SQIVND, per germline (reference sequence). The DNA of the CDR3 is TGTGCCAGCACGGACCCGGCAAACGGGGGGGGCGTAACAGATACGCAGTATTTT. Translated: CASTDPANGGGVTDTQYF.

This chain links TRBV7-9 with TRBJ2-1; 9 bases are a match to TRBD2. CDR1 and CDR2 from the germline V gene are SEHNR and FQNEAQ (reference sequence). CDR3 length: 16 amino acids. V was clipped by 8 bases and J by 5 bases; unmatched bases: 13. In nucleotides, the CDR3 is TGTGCCAGCCGCGTCACCCCGGGACTAGCCAACAATGAGCAGTTCTTC. As protein: CASRVTPGLANNEQFF.

A word on this clone: The junction departs from the called germline gene at one end, perhaps through a read error. Other DNA sequences within the sample encode an identical CDR3. The V call is TRBV27, the J call TRBJ2-1, with TRBD1 matching 9 bases. The CDR3 runs to 15 residues. Germline V gene sequence: CDR1 MNHEY, CDR2 SMNVEV (reference sequence). The CDR3 loop reads CASSQIQGAHNEQFF. DNA for the CDR3: TGTGCTAGCAGTCAGATACAGGGGGCCCACAATGAGCAGTTCTTC.

The CDR3 nucleotides are TGTGCCAGCAGCCACGTGCTACAGGGAGACCCAATAAACTATGGCTACACCTTC. Translation gives CASSHVLQGDPINYGYTF. V is TRBV7-2 and J is TRBJ1-2; possibly TRBD1 for D (6 bases). Trimming stripped 5 bases from V and 2 bases from J, with 24 bases between. Germline V gene lookup returns CDR1 SGHTA and CDR2 FQGNSA. This CDR3 spans 18 amino acids. Variable domain in full (rest from reference TRBV7-2 and TRBJ1-2): GAGVSQSPSNKVTEKGKDVELRCDPISGHTALYWYRQSLGQGLEFLIYFQGNSAPDKSGLPSDRFSAERTGGSVSTLTIQRTQQEDSAVYLCASSHVLQGDPINYGYTFGSGTRLTVV.

J is TRBJ1-1 and V is TRBV7-6; no clear D gene. The CDR3 has 13 amino acids. Germline lookup yields CDR1 SGHVS and CDR2 FNYEAQ. V lost 4 bases, J lost 1 base, and 7 bases lay in between. The CDR3 coding sequence is TGTGCCAGCAGCTCCCCCGAGAACACTGAAGCTTTCTTT. Residues: CASSSPENTEAFF. Filled out from reference TRBV7-6 and TRBJ1-1, the complete variable domain reads GAGVSQSPRYKVTKRGQDVALRCDPISGHVSLYWYRQALGQGPEFLTYFNYEAQQDKSGLPNDRFSAERPEGSISTLTIQRTEQRDSAMYRCASSSPENTEAFFGQGTRLTVV.

V gene TRBV15 combines with J gene TRBJ2-3; TRBD1 might be the D (7 bases). This CDR3 contains 18 residues. Germline assignment: CDR1 LNHNV and CDR2 YYDKDF (reference sequence). V was trimmed by 5 bases and J by 1 base, leaving 22 bases between them. The CDR3 loop is CATSRDLTGARGTDTQYF. CDR3 nucleotide sequence: TGTGCCACCAGCCGGGACTTAACAGGGGCCCGGGGCACAGATACGCAGTATTTT.

The chain links TRBV4-1 to TRBJ2-4, with 10 nucleotides matching TRBD1. Per germline, CDR1 MGHRA and CDR2 YSYEKL. V was clipped by 4 bases and J by 7 bases; unmatched bases: 7. This CDR3 region has 15 residues. The CDR3 is CASSLERDRGNIQYF. Written as DNA, the CDR3 is TGCGCCAGCAGCCTAGAACGGGACAGGGGTAACATTCAGTACTTC.

This chain links TRBV5-4 with TRBJ1-2; D perhaps matches TRBD1 (5 bases). CDR1 is SGHNT, CDR2 YYREEE, per germline (reference sequence). CDR3 size: 14 residues. Trimming removed 0 bases at V and 0 bases at J, with 6 bases between. The CDR3 here is CASSLGGTNYGYTF. In DNA, the CDR3 is TGTGCCAGCAGCTTGGGGGGGACTAACTATGGCTACACCTTC.

This chain connects TRBV2 to TRBJ2-7, with TRBD1 matching over 9 bases. Trimming at V came to 3 bases and at J to 3 bases, leaving 6 bases not matched to a gene. Germline V gene lookup returns CDR1 SNHLY and CDR2 FYNNEI. The CDR3 consists of 15 residues. The DNA of the CDR3 is TGTGCCAGCAGTGATTTTGGGACAGGGATCTACGAGCAGTACTTC. Translating it yields CASSDFGTGIYEQYF.

The chain links TRBV4-2 to TRBJ2-2, with D unclear. V was clipped by 1 base and J by 7 bases, with 4 bases between them. Per germline, CDR1 LGHNA and CDR2 YNFKEQ. The CDR3 loop spans 12 amino acids. The CDR3 protein is CASSQAGGELFF. As DNA, the CDR3 is TGTGCCAGCAGCCAAGCAGGCGGGGAGCTGTTTTTT.

This chain connects TRBV5-1 to TRBJ2-3, with D possibly called TRBD1 or TRBD2 (6 bases each). The CDR3 totals 17 residues. The germline V gene encodes CDR1 SGHRS and CDR2 YFSETQ. The V end was cut by 1 base, the J end by 5 bases, with 20 bases between. The DNA of the CDR3 is TGCGCCAGCAGCTTGTCGCTTTCGGGGGCCTTGGGAGATACGCAGTATTTT. This codes for CASSLSLSGALGDTQYF.

The rearrangement joins TRBV13 to TRBJ2-4; perhaps TRBD1 as D (6 bases). The CDR3 spans 16 residues. Germline lookup yields CDR1 PRHDT and CDR2 FYEKMQ (reference sequence). V dropped 1 base and J dropped 0 bases, with 10 bases sitting between them. The CDR3 region has the DNA TGTGCCAGCAGCTTAGAGGGGGATCTAGCCAAAAACATTCAGTACTTC. The encoded protein is CASSLEGDLAKNIQYF.